These T cell receptor beta chains were read from a single sample in a study of blood T cell repertoires in COVID-19. Using immunoSEQ multiplex PCR, the repertoire was profiled, and TCRdb retains in-frame clones only, with some absent. The sample contains just under 80,000 clones, more than 80% of which appear only once. The sample consisted of peripheral blood. The receptors shown here come from a woman in her 70s with acute or convalescent COVID-19. CDR3s include the opening cysteine and the closing phenylalanine or tryptophan. Fields, in order: J gene, V gene, D gene, clone size, CDR3 DNA, CDR3 protein. The D gene is left open where the match is weak. Clone size appears in some rows only: once, few, many, or a class for an expanded clone.

J gene: TRBJ1-5
V gene: TRBV10-2
D gene: .
clone size: few
CDR3 DNA: TGCGCCAGCAGCGAACGACCCCTCGGGAATCAGCCCCAGCATTTT
CDR3 protein: CASSERPLGNQPQHF

J gene: TRBJ2-3
V gene: TRBV3-1/TRBV3-2
D gene: .
clone size: .
CDR3 DNA: TGTGCCAGCAGCCACAGGGGCCGGGAAAATACAGATACGCAGTATTTT
CDR3 protein: CASSHRGRENTDTQYF

J gene: TRBJ2-7
V gene: TRBV3-1/TRBV3-2
D gene: .
clone size: few
CDR3 DNA: TGTGCCAGCAGCCAAGAATGGACAGCCTACGAGCAGTACTTC
CDR3 protein: CASSQEWTAYEQYF

J gene: TRBJ2-4
V gene: TRBV3-1/TRBV3-2
D gene: .
clone size: once
CDR3 DNA: TGTGCCAGCAGCCAATTCGGGGAGGACATTCAGTACTTC
CDR3 protein: CASSQFGEDIQYF

J gene: TRBJ2-7
V gene: TRBV19
D gene: .
clone size: few
CDR3 DNA: TGTGCCAGCTCCCAGGGGGGAGCCACCTACGAGCAGTACTTC
CDR3 protein: CASSQGGATYEQYF

J gene: TRBJ1-5
V gene: TRBV27
D gene: .
clone size: .
CDR3 DNA: TGTGCCAGCAGTTCATACGGTCAGCCCCAGCATTTT
CDR3 protein: CASSSYGQPQHF

J gene: TRBJ2-3
V gene: TRBV3-1/TRBV3-2
D gene: TRBD2
clone size: once
CDR3 DNA: TGTGCCAGCAGCCCCGGACATCCGGGACTAGCCTTTAGCACAGATACGCAGTATTTT
CDR3 protein: CASSPGHPGLAFSTDTQYF

J gene: TRBJ2-2
V gene: TRBV3-1/TRBV3-2
D gene: TRBD1
clone size: .
CDR3 DNA: TGTGCCAGCAGCCAAGCGGGAAGGGGGCTGGTCGGGGAGCTGTTTTTT
CDR3 protein: CASSQAGRGLVGELFF

J gene: TRBJ1-1
V gene: TRBV5-1
D gene: .
clone size: .
CDR3 DNA: TGCGCCAGCAGTCAGGGGAACACTGAAGCTTTCTTT
CDR3 protein: CASSQGNTEAFF

J gene: TRBJ2-7
V gene: TRBV11-2
D gene: .
clone size: .
CDR3 DNA: TGTGCCAGCAGCTTAGCCAGGTACTCCTACGAGCAGTACTTC
CDR3 protein: CASSLARYSYEQYF

J gene: TRBJ1-5
V gene: TRBV7-2
D gene: .
clone size: .
CDR3 DNA: TGTGCCAGCAGCTTAAATGGCCGACAGAGCAATCAGCCCCAGCATTTT
CDR3 protein: CASSLNGRQSNQPQHF